This T cell receptor beta chain appears in the sequencing data of a study of blood T cell repertoires in COVID-19. Study-level background: Donors in the United States, Italy and Spain gave samples during acute or convalescent COVID-19.

Germline V gene sequence: CDR1 SNHLY, CDR2 FYNNEI. Trimming took off 4 bases at V and 3 bases at J, with 7 bases between the two ends. This CDR3 comprises 13 residues. The table came from immunoSEQ multiplex PCR; TCRdb's copy has only in-frame clones and leaves some out. The data show around 94,000 clones, with 65% to 85% seen just once and approximately 6.8% held by the top ten. The material sequenced was peripheral blood. The receptor comes from a man aged 60-69 years with acute or convalescent COVID-19. J is TRBJ1-5 and V is TRBV2, with D hard to call. CDR3 region: CASSVGPNQPQHF. The CDR3 DNA sequence: TGTGCCAGCAGTGTTGGGCCCAATCAGCCCCAGCATTTT.